This TCR beta chain was recovered during a study of neurological immune-mediated disorders. This clonotype was detected many times. As yet, its antigen is unknown. Germline CDR1 LGHNA, CDR2 YNFKEQ. This CDR3 comprises 18 residues. The V and J ends lost 1 base and 6 bases, in that order; junction bases with no gene match: 7. 5'RACE generated cDNA with 10-nucleotide random UMIs. TCRdb re-derived calls from the 5' RACE reads in MiXCR, one entry per CDR3 protein. Of some 100,000 distinct CDR3 sequences listed, around 14% are singletons. Overall study findings and caveats: Patients with HTLV-1-associated myelopathy showed the most TCR clonal expansion. Those with multiple sclerosis showed the least, falling below healthy controls. CDR3 amino acid sequences found in expanded clones were never shared across subjects, suggesting private repertoires in all groups.

Time point of the sample: longitudinal time-point 2. Unsorted libraries came from 2 million PBMCs stored at -80 °C. Sequenced material: PBMCs. This clonotype was obtained from a female donor with HTLV-1-associated myelopathy (HAM/TSP). The V call is TRBV4-2, the J call TRBJ2-1; TRBD2 matches at 15 bases. CDR3 DNA: TGTGCCAGCAGCCAAGCCGGGACTAGCGGGGGGTTAGGCAATGAGCAGTTCTTC. This translates into CASSQAGTSGGLGNEQFF.